The sequence of this T cell receptor beta chain was determined in a study of identical twins. Study results and limitations: There is a chance that invariant MAIT and iNKT cells partially muddied zero-insertion analyses.

The length of the CDR3 is 15 residues. Per the germline V gene, CDR1 is MDHEN and CDR2 is SYDVKM. Trimming cost V 3 bases and J 3 bases; bases outside gene matches: 5. This clonotype appeared many times. Antigen: not known. A universal primer site arose from template switching, and cDNA bore unique molecular identifiers. TCRdb re-called the 5' RACE reads with MiXCR, one entry per CDR3 protein. The sample includes 510,000 or so distinct CDR3 sequences, nearly 15% of them seen just once. These data were also reused for a study on yellow fever vaccine responses in identical twins.

The source material was CD4+ T cells sorted from blood. The rearrangement uses TRBV28 and TRBJ2-1; 7 nucleotides line up with TRBD2. The clonotype comes from a young woman in good health. CDR3 sequence reads: CASSFQGGHYNEQFF. Written as DNA, the CDR3 is TGTGCCAGCAGTTTTCAGGGAGGGCACTACAATGAGCAGTTCTTC.